This T cell receptor (beta chain) was identified during a study of blood T cell repertoires in COVID-19. Study details: Sources were T cells, B-cell-depleted T cells, or PBMCs; the material itself was cDNA or gDNA.

The CDR3 is made up of 16 amino acids. Losses at the gene ends were 2 bases for V and 2 bases for J; bases not matched to a gene: 9. In germline, CDR1 is SGHRS, CDR2 YFSETQ. TCRdb's copy holds only in-frame clones and misses some; the assay was immunoSEQ multiplex PCR. The sample has around 700,000 clones, over 80% seen once. Sequencing was carried out using peripheral blood. This rearrangement joins TRBV5-1 to TRBJ1-1; 7 positions match TRBD1. The sequence was obtained from a woman aged 18-30 years with acute or convalescent COVID-19. The CDR3 sequence is CASSFLHRQGNTEAFF. The CDR3 nucleotides read TGCGCCAGCAGCTTCTTACACCGACAGGGCAACACTGAAGCTTTCTTT. Full variable domain (missing parts from reference TRBV5-1 and TRBJ1-1): KAGVTQTPRYLIKTRGQQVTLSCSPISGHRSVSWYQQTPGQGLQFLFEYFSETQRNKGNFPGRFSGRQFSNSRSEMNVSTLELGDSALYLCASSFLHRQGNTEAFFGQGTRLTVV.